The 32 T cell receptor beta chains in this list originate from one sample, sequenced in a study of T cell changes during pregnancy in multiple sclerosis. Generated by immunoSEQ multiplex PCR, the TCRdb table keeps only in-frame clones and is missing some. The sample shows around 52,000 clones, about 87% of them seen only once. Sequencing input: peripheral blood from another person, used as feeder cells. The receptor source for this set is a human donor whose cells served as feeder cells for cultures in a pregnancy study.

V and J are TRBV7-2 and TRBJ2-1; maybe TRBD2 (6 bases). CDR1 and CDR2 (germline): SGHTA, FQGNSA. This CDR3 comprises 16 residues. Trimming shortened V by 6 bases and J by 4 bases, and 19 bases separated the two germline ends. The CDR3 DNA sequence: TGTGCCAGCAGGCCCCCGGGAGCGGGCCATTACAATGAGCAGTTCTTC. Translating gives CASRPPGAGHYNEQFF.

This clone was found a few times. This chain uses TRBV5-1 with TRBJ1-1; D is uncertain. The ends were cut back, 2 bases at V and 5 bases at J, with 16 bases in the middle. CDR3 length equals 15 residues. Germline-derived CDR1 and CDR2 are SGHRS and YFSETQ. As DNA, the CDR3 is TGCGCCAGCAGCTTTGACCCCACAACGGGGACTGAAGCTTTCTTT. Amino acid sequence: CASSFDPTTGTEAFF.

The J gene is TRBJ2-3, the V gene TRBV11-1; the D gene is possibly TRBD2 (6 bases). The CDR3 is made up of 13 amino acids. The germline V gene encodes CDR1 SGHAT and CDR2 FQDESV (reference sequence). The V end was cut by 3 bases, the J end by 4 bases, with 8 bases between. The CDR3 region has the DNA TGTGCCAGCAGCTTGGGCGGGGCAGATACGCAGTATTTT. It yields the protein CASSLGGADTQYF.

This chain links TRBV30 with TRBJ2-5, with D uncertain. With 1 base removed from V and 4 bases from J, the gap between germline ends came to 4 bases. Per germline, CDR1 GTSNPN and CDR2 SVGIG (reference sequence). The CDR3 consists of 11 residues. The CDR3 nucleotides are TGTGCCTGGAGTGATGTAGAGACCCAGTACTTC. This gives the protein CAWSDVETQYF.

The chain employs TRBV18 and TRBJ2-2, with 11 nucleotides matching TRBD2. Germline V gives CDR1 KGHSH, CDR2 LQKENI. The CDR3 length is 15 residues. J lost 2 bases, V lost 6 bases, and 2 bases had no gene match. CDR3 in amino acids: CASSGLAGNTGELFF. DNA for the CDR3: TGTGCCAGCTCCGGACTAGCGGGCAACACCGGGGAGCTGTTTTTT.

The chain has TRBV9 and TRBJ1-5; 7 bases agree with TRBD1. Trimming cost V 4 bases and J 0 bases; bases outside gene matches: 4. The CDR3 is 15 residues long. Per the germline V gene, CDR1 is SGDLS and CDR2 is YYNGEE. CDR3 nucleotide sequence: TGTGCCAGCAGCCCAGGGGGATTTAGCAATCAGCCCCAGCATTTT. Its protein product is CASSPGGFSNQPQHF.

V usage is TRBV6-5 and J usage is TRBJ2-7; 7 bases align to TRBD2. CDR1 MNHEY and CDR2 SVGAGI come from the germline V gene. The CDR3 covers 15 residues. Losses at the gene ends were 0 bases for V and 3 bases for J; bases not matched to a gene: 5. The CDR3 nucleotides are TGTGCCAGCAGTTACTCCGGGCTAGCGGTCTACGAGCAGTACTTC. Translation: CASSYSGLAVYEQYF.

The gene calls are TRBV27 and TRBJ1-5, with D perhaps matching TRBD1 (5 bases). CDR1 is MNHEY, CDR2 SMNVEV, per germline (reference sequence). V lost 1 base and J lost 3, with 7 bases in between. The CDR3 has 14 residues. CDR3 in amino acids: CASSLWGVNQPQHF. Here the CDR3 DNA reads TGTGCCAGCAGTTTATGGGGGGTCAATCAGCCCCAGCATTTT.

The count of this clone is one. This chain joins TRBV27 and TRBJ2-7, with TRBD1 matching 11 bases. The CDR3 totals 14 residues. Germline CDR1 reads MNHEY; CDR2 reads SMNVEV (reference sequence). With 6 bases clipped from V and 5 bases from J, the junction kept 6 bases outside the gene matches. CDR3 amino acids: CASSKDRGQHEQYF. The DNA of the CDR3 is TGTGCCAGCAGCAAGGACAGGGGGCAACACGAGCAGTACTTC.

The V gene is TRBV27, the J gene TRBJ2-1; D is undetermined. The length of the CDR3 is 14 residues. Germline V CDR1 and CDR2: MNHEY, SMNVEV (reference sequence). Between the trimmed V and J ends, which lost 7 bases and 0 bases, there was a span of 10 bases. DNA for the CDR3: TGTGCCAGCAACTTTATAGGCTCCTACAATGAGCAGTTCTTC. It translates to CASNFIGSYNEQFF.

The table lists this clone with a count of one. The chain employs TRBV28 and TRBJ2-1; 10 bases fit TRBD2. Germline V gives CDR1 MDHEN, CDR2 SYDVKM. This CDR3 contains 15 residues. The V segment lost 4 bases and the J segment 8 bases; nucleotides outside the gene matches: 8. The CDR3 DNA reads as TGTGCCAGCAGTTCCTCCGCTAGCGGGAGAGATGAGCAGTTCTTC. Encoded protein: CASSSSASGRDEQFF. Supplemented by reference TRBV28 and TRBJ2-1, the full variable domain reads DVKVTQSSRYLVKRTGEKVFLECVQDMDHENMFWYRQDPGLGLRLIYFSYDVKMKEKGDIPEGYSVSREKKERFSLILESASTNQTSMYLCASSSSASGRDEQFFGPGTRLTVL.

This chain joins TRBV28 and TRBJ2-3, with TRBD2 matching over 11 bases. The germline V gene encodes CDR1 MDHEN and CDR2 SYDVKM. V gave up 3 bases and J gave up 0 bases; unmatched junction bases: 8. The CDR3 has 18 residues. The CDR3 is CASSLWLAGGPSTDTQYF. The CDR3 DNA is TGTGCCAGCAGTTTGTGGCTAGCGGGAGGACCCAGCACAGATACGCAGTATTTT. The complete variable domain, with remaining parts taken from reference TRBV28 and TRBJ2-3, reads DVKVTQSSRYLVKRTGEKVFLECVQDMDHENMFWYRQDPGLGLRLIYFSYDVKMKEKGDIPEGYSVSREKKERFSLILESASTNQTSMYLCASSLWLAGGPSTDTQYFGPGTRLTVL.

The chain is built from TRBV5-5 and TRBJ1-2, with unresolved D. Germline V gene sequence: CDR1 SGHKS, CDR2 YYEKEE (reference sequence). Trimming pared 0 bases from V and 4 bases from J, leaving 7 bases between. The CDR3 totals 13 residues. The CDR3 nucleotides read TGTGCCAGCAGCTTGGACAGCGTCTATGGCTACACCTTC. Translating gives CASSLDSVYGYTF. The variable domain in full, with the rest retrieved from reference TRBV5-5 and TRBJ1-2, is DAGVTQSPTHLIKTRGQQVTLRCSPISGHKSVSWYQQVLGQGPQFIFQYYEKEERGRGNFPDRFSARQFPNYSSELNVNALLLGDSALYLCASSLDSVYGYTFGSGTRLTVV.

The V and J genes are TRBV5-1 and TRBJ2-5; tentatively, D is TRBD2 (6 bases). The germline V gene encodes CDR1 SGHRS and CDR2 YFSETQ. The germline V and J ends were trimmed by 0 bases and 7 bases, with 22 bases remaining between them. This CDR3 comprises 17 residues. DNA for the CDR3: TGCGCCAGCAGCTTGGAAGCGGTTGCGGGGCCCCGTGGGACCCAGTACTTC. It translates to CASSLEAVAGPRGTQYF.

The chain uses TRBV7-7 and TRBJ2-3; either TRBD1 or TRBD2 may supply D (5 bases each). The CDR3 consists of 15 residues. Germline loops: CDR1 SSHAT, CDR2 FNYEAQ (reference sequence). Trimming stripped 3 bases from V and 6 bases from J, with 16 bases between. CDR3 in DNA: TGTGCCAGCAGCTTGCTCTTCGGGACCACGGATACGCAGTATTTT. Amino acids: CASSLLFGTTDTQYF.

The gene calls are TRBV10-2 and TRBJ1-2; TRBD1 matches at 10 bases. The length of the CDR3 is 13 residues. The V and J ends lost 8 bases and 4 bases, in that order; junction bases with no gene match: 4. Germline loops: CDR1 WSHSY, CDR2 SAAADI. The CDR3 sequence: CASGTGVTYGYTF. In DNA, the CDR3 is TGCGCCAGCGGGACAGGGGTTACCTATGGCTACACCTTC.

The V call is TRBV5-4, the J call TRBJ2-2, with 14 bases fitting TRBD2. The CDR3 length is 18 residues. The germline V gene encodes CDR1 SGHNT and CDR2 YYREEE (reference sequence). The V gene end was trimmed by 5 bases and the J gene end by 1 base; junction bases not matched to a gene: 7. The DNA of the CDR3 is TGTGCCAGCAGTCGAGGACTAGCGGGGGGAGGGAACACCGGGGAGCTGTTTTTT. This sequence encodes CASSRGLAGGGNTGELFF.

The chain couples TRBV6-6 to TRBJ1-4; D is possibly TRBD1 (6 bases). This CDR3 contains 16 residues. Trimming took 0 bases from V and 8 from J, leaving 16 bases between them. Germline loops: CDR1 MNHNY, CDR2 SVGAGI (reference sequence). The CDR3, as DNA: TGTGCCAGCAGTTACTCGTCTGGGGGGCGCCGGGAAAAACTGTTTTTT. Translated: CASSYSSGGRREKLFF.

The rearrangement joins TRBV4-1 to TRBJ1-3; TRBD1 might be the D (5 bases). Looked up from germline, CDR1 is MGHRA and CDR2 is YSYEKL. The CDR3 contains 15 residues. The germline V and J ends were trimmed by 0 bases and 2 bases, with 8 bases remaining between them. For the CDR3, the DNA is TGCGCCAGCAGCCAAGAAAGAGGGGCTGGAAACACCATATATTTT. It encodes CASSQERGAGNTIYF.

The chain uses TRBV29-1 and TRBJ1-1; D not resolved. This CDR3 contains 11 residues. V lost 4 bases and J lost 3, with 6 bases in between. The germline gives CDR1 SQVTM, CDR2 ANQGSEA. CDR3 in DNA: TGCAGCGTTGGAACGGACACTGAAGCTTTCTTT. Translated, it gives CSVGTDTEAFF.

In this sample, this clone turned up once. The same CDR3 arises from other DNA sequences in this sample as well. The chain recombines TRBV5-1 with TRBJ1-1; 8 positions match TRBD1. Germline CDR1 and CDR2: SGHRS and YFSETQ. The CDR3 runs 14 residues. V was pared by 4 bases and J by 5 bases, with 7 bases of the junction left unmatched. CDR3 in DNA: TGCGCCAGCAGCCCCTGGACAGGGAATACTGAAGCTTTCTTT. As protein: CASSPWTGNTEAFF.

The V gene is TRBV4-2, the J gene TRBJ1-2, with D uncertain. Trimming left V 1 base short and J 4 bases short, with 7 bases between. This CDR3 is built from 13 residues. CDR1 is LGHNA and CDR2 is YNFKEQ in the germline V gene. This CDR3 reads CASSQGKVYGYTF. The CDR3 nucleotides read TGTGCCAGCAGCCAAGGGAAAGTCTATGGCTACACCTTC.

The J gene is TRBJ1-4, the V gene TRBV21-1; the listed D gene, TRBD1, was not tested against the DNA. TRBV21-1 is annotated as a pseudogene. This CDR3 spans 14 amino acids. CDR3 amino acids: CASRTIDSDEKLFF. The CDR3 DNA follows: TGTGCCAGCAGGACGATAGACAGCGATGAAAAACTGTTTTTT.

CDR3 protein: CASSPGTAEAFF. CDR3 nucleotides: TGTGCCAGCAGCCCCGGGACAGCTGAAGCTTTCTTT. This chain uses TRBV11-3 with TRBJ1-1; 7 positions agree with TRBD1. There are 12 residues in the CDR3. The V segment lost 5 bases and the J segment 6 bases; nucleotides outside the gene matches: 3. CDR1 and CDR2 from the germline V gene are SGHNT and YENEEA.

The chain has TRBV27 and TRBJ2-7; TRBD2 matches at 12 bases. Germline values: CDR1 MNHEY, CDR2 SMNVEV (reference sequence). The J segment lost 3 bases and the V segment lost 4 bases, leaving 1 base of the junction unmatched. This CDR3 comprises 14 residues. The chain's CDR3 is CASSSTSGSYEQYF. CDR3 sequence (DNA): TGTGCCAGCAGTTCGACTAGCGGGAGCTACGAGCAGTACTTC.

Here the CDR3 reads CASSYGLSRTDTQYF. CDR3 nucleotides: TGTGCCAGCAGTTATGGTCTCAGTCGCACAGATACGCAGTATTTT. The chain has TRBV27 and TRBJ2-3; D is undetermined. CDR3 length: 15 residues. V was clipped by 4 bases and J by 1 base, with 12 bases between them. Germline CDR1 reads MNHEY; CDR2 reads SMNVEV (reference sequence).

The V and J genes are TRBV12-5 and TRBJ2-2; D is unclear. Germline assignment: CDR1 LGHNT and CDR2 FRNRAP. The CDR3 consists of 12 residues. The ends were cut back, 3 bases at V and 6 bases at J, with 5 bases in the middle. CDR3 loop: CASGFQAGELFF. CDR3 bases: TGTGCTAGTGGTTTCCAGGCCGGGGAGCTGTTTTTT.

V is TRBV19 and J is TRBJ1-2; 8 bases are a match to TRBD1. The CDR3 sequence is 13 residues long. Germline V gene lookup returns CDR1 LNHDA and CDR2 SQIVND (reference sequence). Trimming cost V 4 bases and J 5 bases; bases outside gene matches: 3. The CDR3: CASSTGQGYGYTF. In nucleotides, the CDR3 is TGTGCCAGTAGTACCGGACAGGGATATGGCTACACCTTC.

The CDR3 protein is CASRPSKDYYGYTF. The CDR3 DNA sequence: TGTGCCAGCAGGCCCTCGAAGGATTACTATGGCTACACCTTC. The gene calls are TRBV28 and TRBJ1-2; D call uncertain. Trimming took off 6 bases at V and 3 bases at J, with 14 bases between the two ends. The CDR3 is made up of 14 amino acids. Per the germline V gene, CDR1 is MDHEN and CDR2 is SYDVKM.

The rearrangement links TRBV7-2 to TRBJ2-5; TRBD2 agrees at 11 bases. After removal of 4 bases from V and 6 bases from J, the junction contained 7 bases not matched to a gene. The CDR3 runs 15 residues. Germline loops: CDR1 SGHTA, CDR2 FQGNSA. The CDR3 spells CASSSLAGGKKTQYF. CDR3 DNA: TGTGCCAGCAGCTCATTAGCGGGAGGGAAGAAGACCCAGTACTTC.

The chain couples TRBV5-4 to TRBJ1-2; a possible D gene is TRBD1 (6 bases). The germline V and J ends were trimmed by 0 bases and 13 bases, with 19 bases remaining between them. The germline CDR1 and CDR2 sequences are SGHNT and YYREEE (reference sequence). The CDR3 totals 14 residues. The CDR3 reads CASSLGGRGPQSTF. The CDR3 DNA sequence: TGTGCCAGCAGCTTGGGTGGCAGGGGACCGCAGAGCACCTTC.

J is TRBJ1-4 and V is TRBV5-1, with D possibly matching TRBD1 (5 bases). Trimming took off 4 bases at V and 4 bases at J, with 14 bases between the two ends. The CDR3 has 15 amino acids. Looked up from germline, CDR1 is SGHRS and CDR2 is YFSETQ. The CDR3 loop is CASSRDGGYNEKLFF. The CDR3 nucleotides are TGCGCCAGCAGCCGAGACGGGGGTTATAATGAAAAACTGTTTTTT.